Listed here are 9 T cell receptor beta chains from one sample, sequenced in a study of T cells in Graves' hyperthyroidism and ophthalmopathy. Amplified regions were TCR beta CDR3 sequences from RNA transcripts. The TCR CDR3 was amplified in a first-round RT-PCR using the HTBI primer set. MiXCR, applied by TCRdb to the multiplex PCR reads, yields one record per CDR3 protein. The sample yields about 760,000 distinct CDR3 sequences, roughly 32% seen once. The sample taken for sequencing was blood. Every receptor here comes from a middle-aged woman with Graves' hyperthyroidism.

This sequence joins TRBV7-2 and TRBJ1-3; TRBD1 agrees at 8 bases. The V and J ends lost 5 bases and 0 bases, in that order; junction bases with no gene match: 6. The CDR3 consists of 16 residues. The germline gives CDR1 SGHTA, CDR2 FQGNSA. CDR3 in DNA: TGTGCCAGCAGCCGTGGACAGGGCTACTCTGGAAACACCATATATTTT. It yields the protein CASSRGQGYSGNTIYF.

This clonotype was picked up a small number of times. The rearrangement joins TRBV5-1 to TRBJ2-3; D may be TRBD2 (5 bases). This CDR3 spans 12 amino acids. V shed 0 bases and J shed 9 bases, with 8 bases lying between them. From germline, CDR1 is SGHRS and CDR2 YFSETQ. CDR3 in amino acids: CASSLVRATQYF. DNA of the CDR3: TGCGCCAGCAGCTTGGTGAGGGCCACGCAGTATTTT.

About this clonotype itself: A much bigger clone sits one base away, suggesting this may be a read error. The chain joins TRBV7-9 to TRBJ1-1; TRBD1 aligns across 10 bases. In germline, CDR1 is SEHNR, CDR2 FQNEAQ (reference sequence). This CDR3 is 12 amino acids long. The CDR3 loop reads CASSWEDRGALF. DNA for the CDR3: TGTGCCAGCAGCTGGGAGGACAGGGGGGCTCTCTTT.

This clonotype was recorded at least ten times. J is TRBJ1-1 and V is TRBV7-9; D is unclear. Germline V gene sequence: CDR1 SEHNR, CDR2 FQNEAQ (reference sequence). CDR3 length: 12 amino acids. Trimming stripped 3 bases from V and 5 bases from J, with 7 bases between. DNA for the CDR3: TGTGCCAGCAGCTTTTCGGAGACTGAAGCTTTCTTT. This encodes CASSFSETEAFF.

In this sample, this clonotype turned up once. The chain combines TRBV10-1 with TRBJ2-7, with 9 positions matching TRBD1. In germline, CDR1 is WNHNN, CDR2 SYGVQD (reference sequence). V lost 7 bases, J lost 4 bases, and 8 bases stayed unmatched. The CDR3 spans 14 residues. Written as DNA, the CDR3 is TGCGCCAGCACTACGGGACAGGGCGGGTACGAGCAGTACTTC. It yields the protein CASTTGQGGYEQYF.

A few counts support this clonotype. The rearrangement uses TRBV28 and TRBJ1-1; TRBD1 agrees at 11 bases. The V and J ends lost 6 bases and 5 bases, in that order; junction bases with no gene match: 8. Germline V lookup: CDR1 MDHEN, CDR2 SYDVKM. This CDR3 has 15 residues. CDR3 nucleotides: TGTGCCAGCAGCCTATCGGGACAGGGGGGAACTGAAGCTTTCTTT. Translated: CASSLSGQGGTEAFF.

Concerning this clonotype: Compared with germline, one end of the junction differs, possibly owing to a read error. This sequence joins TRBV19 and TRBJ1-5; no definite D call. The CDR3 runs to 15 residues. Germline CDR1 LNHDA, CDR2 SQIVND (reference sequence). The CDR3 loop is CASNQNVNSNQPRHF. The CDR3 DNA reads TGTGCCAGTAATCAGAATGTCAATAGCAATCAGCCCCGGCATTTT.

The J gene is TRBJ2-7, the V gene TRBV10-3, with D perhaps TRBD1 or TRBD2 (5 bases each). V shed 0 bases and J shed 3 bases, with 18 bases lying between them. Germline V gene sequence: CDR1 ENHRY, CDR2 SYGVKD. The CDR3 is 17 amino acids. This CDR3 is CAISESMGLGRFYEQYF. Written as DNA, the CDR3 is TGTGCCATCAGTGAGTCGATGGGTTTGGGACGATTCTACGAGCAGTACTTC.

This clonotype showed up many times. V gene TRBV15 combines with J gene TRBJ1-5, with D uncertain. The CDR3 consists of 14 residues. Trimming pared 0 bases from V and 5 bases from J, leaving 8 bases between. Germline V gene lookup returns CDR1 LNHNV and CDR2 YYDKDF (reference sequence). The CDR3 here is CATSRDLGYQPQHF. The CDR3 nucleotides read TGTGCCACCAGCAGAGATTTGGGATATCAGCCCCAGCATTTT.